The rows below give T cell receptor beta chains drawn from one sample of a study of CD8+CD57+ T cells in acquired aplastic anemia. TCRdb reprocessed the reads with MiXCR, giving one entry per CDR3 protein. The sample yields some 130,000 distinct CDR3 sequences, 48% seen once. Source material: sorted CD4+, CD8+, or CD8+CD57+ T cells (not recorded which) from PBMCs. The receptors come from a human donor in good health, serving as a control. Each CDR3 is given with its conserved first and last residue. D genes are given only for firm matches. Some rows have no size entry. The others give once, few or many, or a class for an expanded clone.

cdr3_nt: TGTGCCAGCAGTTGGGGCCCGGGACAAATCTATGGCTACACCTTC
cdr3_aa: CASSWGPGQIYGYTF
v_call: TRBV12-3/TRBV12-4
j_call: TRBJ1-2
clone_size: many
d_call: .

cdr3_nt: TGTGCCAGCAGCTTAATGGGGCAGGGAGGCACCGGGGAGCTGTTTTTT
cdr3_aa: CASSLMGQGGTGELFF
v_call: TRBV11-1
j_call: TRBJ2-2
clone_size: once
d_call: .

cdr3_nt: TGCAGCGTCGCCCGGGACAGCAACTCCTACGAGCAGTACTTC
cdr3_aa: CSVARDSNSYEQYF
v_call: TRBV29-1
j_call: TRBJ2-7
clone_size: many
d_call: TRBD1

cdr3_nt: TGTGCCAGCAGCTTAGTCCTCCTTTACGGGGGGGAAAGCACAGATACGCAGTATTTT
cdr3_aa: CASSLVLLYGGESTDTQYF
v_call: TRBV11-1
j_call: TRBJ2-3
clone_size: many
d_call: TRBD2

cdr3_nt: TGTGCCATCAGACCGGACAGGATTGACTATGGCTACACCTTC
cdr3_aa: CAIRPDRIDYGYTF
v_call: TRBV10-3
j_call: TRBJ1-2
clone_size: .
d_call: TRBD1

cdr3_nt: TGTGCCTGGGGGGGCTTAGATACGCAGTATTTT
cdr3_aa: CAWGGLDTQYF
v_call: TRBV30
j_call: TRBJ2-3
clone_size: few
d_call: .

cdr3_nt: TGCAGTGCTGGGGGGTGGGGCTCTGGGGCCAACGTCCTGACTTTC
cdr3_aa: CSAGGWGSGANVLTF
v_call: TRBV20-1
j_call: TRBJ2-6
clone_size: many
d_call: .

cdr3_nt: TGTGCCACCAGTGACGCGATGGGGACAGGGAACTATGGCTACACCTTC
cdr3_aa: CATSDAMGTGNYGYTF
v_call: TRBV24-1
j_call: TRBJ1-2
clone_size: few
d_call: TRBD1

cdr3_nt: TGCAGCGCTAGGGACAGGGTAACAGGCCGATTC
cdr3_aa: CSARDRVTGRF
v_call: TRBV20-1
j_call: TRBJ1-2
clone_size: .
d_call: TRBD1

cdr3_nt: TGCAGCGTTGAAGATACAGTCTATTGGGGACAGCCGGGAAGCTCCTACAATGAGCAGTTCTTC
cdr3_aa: CSVEDTVYWGQPGSSYNEQFF
v_call: TRBV29-1
j_call: TRBJ2-1
clone_size: many
d_call: TRBD1

cdr3_nt: TGCGCCAGCAGTTCCGAATGGGGCCAGAGGTCTCGAAACACCGGGGAGCTGTTTTTT
cdr3_aa: CASSSEWGQRSRNTGELFF
v_call: TRBV5-1
j_call: TRBJ2-2
clone_size: .
d_call: .

cdr3_nt: TGTGCCAGCCGGGAGGAGGACAGGAATTCACCCCTCCACTTT
cdr3_aa: CASREEDRNSPLHF
v_call: TRBV9
j_call: TRBJ1-6
clone_size: .
d_call: TRBD1

cdr3_nt: TGTGCCAGCAGCTTGGGGGTATCTGATTCACCCCTCCACTTT
cdr3_aa: CASSLGVSDSPLHF
v_call: TRBV5-6
j_call: TRBJ1-6
clone_size: many
d_call: .

cdr3_nt: TGCGCCAGCAGCTGGGACAGCGCAAGGAGCTACACCTTC
cdr3_aa: CASSWDSARSYTF
v_call: TRBV5-1
j_call: TRBJ1-2
clone_size: .
d_call: TRBD1

cdr3_nt: TGTGCCAGCAGCTTATGGAGGGGAGATACGCAGTATTTT
cdr3_aa: CASSLWRGDTQYF
v_call: TRBV7-9
j_call: TRBJ2-3
clone_size: few
d_call: .

cdr3_nt: TGCAGCGTTGACCGAGGGGATAGCGGGTATGGGACCCAGTACTTC
cdr3_aa: CSVDRGDSGYGTQYF
v_call: TRBV29-1
j_call: TRBJ2-5
clone_size: few
d_call: TRBD2

cdr3_nt: TGTGCCACCGGACTAGCGGGGGATCAAGAGACCCAGTACTTC
cdr3_aa: CATGLAGDQETQYF
v_call: TRBV10-3
j_call: TRBJ2-5
clone_size: .
d_call: TRBD2

cdr3_nt: TGTGCCAGCTCACGTGTGTTCTATGGCTACACCTTC
cdr3_aa: CASSRVFYGYTF
v_call: TRBV18
j_call: TRBJ1-2
clone_size: many
d_call: .

cdr3_nt: TGTGCCAGCAGTTTGAGGGGGTTTAGTTCACCCCTCCACTTT
cdr3_aa: CASSLRGFSSPLHF
v_call: TRBV6-5
j_call: TRBJ1-6
clone_size: .
d_call: .

cdr3_nt: TGTGCCAGCAGCCCCCTCGGTAATTCACCCCTCCACTTT
cdr3_aa: CASSPLGNSPLHF
v_call: TRBV7-9
j_call: TRBJ1-6
clone_size: .
d_call: .

cdr3_nt: TGTGCCACCTCCATAAGCTCCTACGAGCAGTACTTC
cdr3_aa: CATSISSYEQYF
v_call: TRBV10-3
j_call: TRBJ2-7
clone_size: .
d_call: .

cdr3_nt: TGTGCCACCAGCAGAGATTCAGGGGAAGTAGAGACCCAGTACTTC
cdr3_aa: CATSRDSGEVETQYF
v_call: TRBV15
j_call: TRBJ2-5
clone_size: few
d_call: .

cdr3_nt: TGTGCCAGTACTCCAAGCCGGGGGAACTATGGCTACACCTTC
cdr3_aa: CASTPSRGNYGYTF
v_call: TRBV19
j_call: TRBJ1-2
clone_size: .
d_call: .

cdr3_nt: TGTGCCACCAGTGATAGGACAGGGAACACTGAAGCTTTCTTT
cdr3_aa: CATSDRTGNTEAFF
v_call: TRBV24-1
j_call: TRBJ1-1
clone_size: few
d_call: TRBD1

cdr3_nt: TGTGCCAGCCTACGAGGGCTCACAGATACGCAGTATTTT
cdr3_aa: CASLRGLTDTQYF
v_call: TRBV19
j_call: TRBJ2-3
clone_size: .
d_call: .

cdr3_nt: TGTGCCAGCAGTTACAGGGGCGCTGAAGCTTTCTTT
cdr3_aa: CASSYRGAEAFF
v_call: TRBV7-9
j_call: TRBJ1-1
clone_size: .
d_call: TRBD1

cdr3_nt: TGTGCCACCAGCAGCCGGGACTTTGGCTACACCTTC
cdr3_aa: CATSSRDFGYTF
v_call: TRBV15
j_call: TRBJ1-2
clone_size: .
d_call: .

cdr3_nt: TGTGCCAGCAGTCGGGACAGTCTTTCAATCTCGCCCCAGCATTTT
cdr3_aa: CASSRDSLSISPQHF
v_call: TRBV12-3/TRBV12-4
j_call: TRBJ1-5
clone_size: .
d_call: TRBD1

cdr3_nt: TGTGCCAGCAGCCCAGCCGAGGGGGCCGGGGAGCTGTTTTTT
cdr3_aa: CASSPAEGAGELFF
v_call: TRBV9
j_call: TRBJ2-2
clone_size: .
d_call: .

cdr3_nt: TGTGCCAGCACCCCAACCGTGGACAGTCCCTATGGCTACACCTTC
cdr3_aa: CASTPTVDSPYGYTF
v_call: TRBV5-6
j_call: TRBJ1-2
clone_size: .
d_call: .

cdr3_nt: TGTGCCAGCAGCTGGGACAGGGAGGGTTCACCCCTCCACTTT
cdr3_aa: CASSWDREGSPLHF
v_call: TRBV7-2
j_call: TRBJ1-6
clone_size: once
d_call: TRBD1

cdr3_nt: TGTGCCAGCAGCACCCAGCGGGGCGGGGAGACCCAGTACTTC
cdr3_aa: CASSTQRGGETQYF
v_call: TRBV7-2
j_call: TRBJ2-5
clone_size: many
d_call: TRBD2

cdr3_nt: TGTGCCAGCAGCCTAGCGCTATCCGCTGGGGCGGGGGAAAAACTGTTTTTT
cdr3_aa: CASSLALSAGAGEKLFF
v_call: TRBV7-6
j_call: TRBJ1-4
clone_size: .
d_call: .

cdr3_nt: TGTGCCAGTTCAACCCCAGGGATCAGAGCTTTCTTT
cdr3_aa: CASSTPGIRAFF
v_call: TRBV28
j_call: TRBJ1-1
clone_size: few
d_call: .

cdr3_nt: TGTGCCAGCACCCTAGTGGGGACTAGCGGGAGGGGTGAGCAGTTCTTC
cdr3_aa: CASTLVGTSGRGEQFF
v_call: TRBV11-2
j_call: TRBJ2-1
clone_size: many
d_call: TRBD2

cdr3_nt: TGTGCCAGCAGTTCTCGGGTTACCGGGGAGCTGTTTTTT
cdr3_aa: CASSSRVTGELFF
v_call: TRBV6-5
j_call: TRBJ2-2
clone_size: many
d_call: .

cdr3_nt: TGTGCCAGTAGTATCGGCCGGGACCCCTCTTACGAGCAGTACTTC
cdr3_aa: CASSIGRDPSYEQYF
v_call: TRBV19
j_call: TRBJ2-7
clone_size: .
d_call: .

cdr3_nt: TGTGCCAGCAGTTTGTTAACTAATGAAAAACTGTTTTTT
cdr3_aa: CASSLLTNEKLFF
v_call: TRBV12-3/TRBV12-4
j_call: TRBJ1-4
clone_size: many
d_call: .

cdr3_nt: TGTGCCAGCGGTGTGGCTCCGGGGCGAACCTACGAGCAGTACTTC
cdr3_aa: CASGVAPGRTYEQYF
v_call: TRBV2
j_call: TRBJ2-7
clone_size: .
d_call: .

cdr3_nt: TGCGCCAGCAGCCAAGGGGCTAGCGGGTACCAAGAGACCCAGTACTTC
cdr3_aa: CASSQGASGYQETQYF
v_call: TRBV4-1
j_call: TRBJ2-5
clone_size: many
d_call: TRBD2

cdr3_nt: TGTGCCACCAGCAGCGGGACTAGGGGGGAGACCCAGTACTTC
cdr3_aa: CATSSGTRGETQYF
v_call: TRBV15
j_call: TRBJ2-5
clone_size: .
d_call: TRBD2

cdr3_nt: TGTGCCAGCAGTGAAGGAGGGAACACTGAAGCTTTCTTT
cdr3_aa: CASSEGGNTEAFF
v_call: TRBV2
j_call: TRBJ1-1
clone_size: .
d_call: .

cdr3_nt: TGCAGTGCTCTTCAGACTAGCGGGGGGGTTTGGGGGACCCAGTACTTC
cdr3_aa: CSALQTSGGVWGTQYF
v_call: TRBV20-1
j_call: TRBJ2-5
clone_size: .
d_call: TRBD2

cdr3_nt: TGTGCCAGCAGCCCCTCCCTCCGGGGGCCAGGGTACAATGAGCAGTTCTTC
cdr3_aa: CASSPSLRGPGYNEQFF
v_call: TRBV10-3
j_call: TRBJ2-1
clone_size: many
d_call: .

cdr3_nt: TGCAGTGCACATCCCGGGGAGGCAGATACGCAGTATTTT
cdr3_aa: CSAHPGEADTQYF
v_call: TRBV20-1
j_call: TRBJ2-3
clone_size: .
d_call: .

cdr3_nt: TGTGCCAGCAGCTTAGGTACAGGAACCAATTCACCCCTCCACTTT
cdr3_aa: CASSLGTGTNSPLHF
v_call: TRBV7-2
j_call: TRBJ1-6
clone_size: many
d_call: .

cdr3_nt: TGCAGTGCTAGAGGTGGGGGGTTGGAGACCCAGTACTTC
cdr3_aa: CSARGGGLETQYF
v_call: TRBV20-1
j_call: TRBJ2-5
clone_size: many
d_call: .